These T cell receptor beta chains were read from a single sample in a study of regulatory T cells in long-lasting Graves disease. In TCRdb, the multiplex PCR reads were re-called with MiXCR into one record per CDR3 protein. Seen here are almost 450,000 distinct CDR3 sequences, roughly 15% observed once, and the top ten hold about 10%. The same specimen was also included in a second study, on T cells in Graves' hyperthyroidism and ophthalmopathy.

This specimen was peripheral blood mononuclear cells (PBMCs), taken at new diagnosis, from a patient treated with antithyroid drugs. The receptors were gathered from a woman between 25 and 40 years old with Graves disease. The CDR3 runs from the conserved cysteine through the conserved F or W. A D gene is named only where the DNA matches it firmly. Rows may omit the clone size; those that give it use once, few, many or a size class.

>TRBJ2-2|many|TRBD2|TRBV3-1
TGTGCCAGCAGCCCAGAGACTAGCTGGAACACCGGGGAGCTGTTTTTT
CASSPETSWNTGELFF
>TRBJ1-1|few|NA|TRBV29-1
TGCAGCGTGAGTAATAACTGGGTCACTGAAGCTTTCTTT
CSVSNNWVTEAFF
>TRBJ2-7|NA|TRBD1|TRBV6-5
TGTGCCAGCAATTATCCCGGGACAGGCAGGGAGCAGTACTTC
CASNYPGTGREQYF
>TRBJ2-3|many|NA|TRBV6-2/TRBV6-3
TGTGCCAGCAGATACGGGGGACACACCACAGATACGCAGTATTTT
CASRYGGHTTDTQYF
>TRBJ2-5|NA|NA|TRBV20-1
TGCAGTGCTAGAGATCGGGCTAGCAGGAATACGGAGACCCAGTACTTC
CSARDRASRNTETQYF
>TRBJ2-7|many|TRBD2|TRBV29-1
TGCAGCGTTGCGGGGCTAGCGGGAGTTTCCTACGAGCAGTACTTC
CSVAGLAGVSYEQYF
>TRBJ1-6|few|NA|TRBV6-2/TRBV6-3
TGTGCCAGCAGCCCTGAAATTGCTGGGGAAAATTCACCCCTCCACTTT
CASSPEIAGENSPLHF
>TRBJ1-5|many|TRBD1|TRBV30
TGTGCCTGCAGGGGGGGACCCGCGCAGCCCCAGCATTTT
CACRGGPAQPQHF
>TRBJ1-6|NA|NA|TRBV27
TGTGCCAGCAGTCCGGAGGGGAGGAATTCACCCCTCCACTTT
CASSPEGRNSPLHF
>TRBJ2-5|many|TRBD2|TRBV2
TGTGCCAGCAGTTTAAGACTAGCGGGACGCCAAGAGACCCAGTACTTC
CASSLRLAGRQETQYF
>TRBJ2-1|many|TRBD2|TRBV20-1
TGCAGTGCTAAAAGACTAGCGGGAGGGGTTGAGCAGTTCTTC
CSAKRLAGGVEQFF
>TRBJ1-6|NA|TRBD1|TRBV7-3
TGTGCCAGCAGCAAAGACAGGGCTTCACCCCTCCACTTT
CASSKDRASPLHF
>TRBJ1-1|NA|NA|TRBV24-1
TGTGCCACCAGTGATTCTCCGGGCGTTGAAGCTTTCTTT
CATSDSPGVEAFF
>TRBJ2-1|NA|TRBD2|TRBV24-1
TGTGCCACCAATAGCGGGAGGGCCGACAATGAGCAGTTCTTC
CATNSGRADNEQFF
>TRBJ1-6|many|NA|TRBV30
TGTGCCACCGGGACGGCCCTAGGTTCACCCCTCCACTTT
CATGTALGSPLHF
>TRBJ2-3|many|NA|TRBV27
TGTGCCAGCAGTATCCGAAACACAGATACGCAGTATTTT
CASSIRNTDTQYF
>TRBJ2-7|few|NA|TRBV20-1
TGCAGTGCTAGCCCCCCGATCTACGAGCAGTACTTC
CSASPPIYEQYF
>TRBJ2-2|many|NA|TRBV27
TGTGCCAGCTATAACACCGGGGAGCTGTTTTTT
CASYNTGELFF
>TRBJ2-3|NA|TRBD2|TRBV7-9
TGTGCCAGCAGCCCAAAACTTCCCAGGACTAGCGGGATTAGCACAGATACGCAGTATTTT
CASSPKLPRTSGISTDTQYF
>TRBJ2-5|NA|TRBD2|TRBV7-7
TGTGCTAGCGGGAACCAAGAGACCCAGTACTTC
CASGNQETQYF
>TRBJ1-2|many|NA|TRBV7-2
TGTGCCAGCAGCCTTAAATACTCTAACTATGGCTACACCTTC
CASSLKYSNYGYTF
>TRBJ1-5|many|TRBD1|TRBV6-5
TGTGCCAGCAGTTACTCTAGGACAGGGAGTCAGCCCCAGCATTTT
CASSYSRTGSQPQHF
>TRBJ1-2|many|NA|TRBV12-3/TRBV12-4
TGTGCCAGCAGTTTCTCTGTTGCAAGAAACTATGGCTACACCTTC
CASSFSVARNYGYTF
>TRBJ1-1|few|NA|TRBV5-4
TGTGCCAGCAGGCTTTTCGGCAGGGGAGTAGGGGCTTCTGAAGCTTTCTTT
CASRLFGRGVGASEAFF
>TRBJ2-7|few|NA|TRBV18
TGTGCCAGCTCACCAAAATCGGCGACGAACGAGCAGTACTTC
CASSPKSATNEQYF
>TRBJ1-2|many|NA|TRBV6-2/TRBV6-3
TGTGCCAGCAGTTACTCGATTGGCAGGAGTTATGGCTACACCTTC
CASSYSIGRSYGYTF
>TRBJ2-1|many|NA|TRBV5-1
TGCGCCAGCAGCTTGGAACTAGCCTACAATGAGCAGTTCTTC
CASSLELAYNEQFF
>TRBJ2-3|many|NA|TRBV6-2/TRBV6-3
TGTGCCAGCAAGCAGACTAGCACAGATACGCAGTATTTT
CASKQTSTDTQYF
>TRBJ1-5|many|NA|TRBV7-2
TGTGCCAGCAGCTTAAGTTTGGGATACAATCAGCCCCAGCATTTT
CASSLSLGYNQPQHF
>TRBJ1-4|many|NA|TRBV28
TGTGCCAGCAGTCAGGGGCGAGGAGAAAAACTGTTTTTT
CASSQGRGEKLFF
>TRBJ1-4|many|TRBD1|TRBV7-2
TGTGCCAGCAGCTTAGAGGGAGGGGGCGCATGGGAAAAACTGTTTTTT
CASSLEGGGAWEKLFF
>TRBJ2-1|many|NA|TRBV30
TGTGCCTGGAGTCGATCCTACAATGAGCAGTTCTTC
CAWSRSYNEQFF
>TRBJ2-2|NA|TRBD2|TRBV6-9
TGTGCCAGCAGTTTTAGCGGGAGGGCCCCCGGGGAGCTGTTTTTT
CASSFSGRAPGELFF
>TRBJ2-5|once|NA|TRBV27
TGTGCCAGCAGTTTATTAACTAGCATAGAGACCCAGTACTTC
CASSLLTSIETQYF
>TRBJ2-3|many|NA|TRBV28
TGTGCCAGCAGTTTACAGGTTACAGATACGCAGTATTTT
CASSLQVTDTQYF
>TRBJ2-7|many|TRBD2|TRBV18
TGTGCCAGCTCACCGTTTGACGGGAGGTTCTCCTACGAGCAGTACTTC
CASSPFDGRFSYEQYF
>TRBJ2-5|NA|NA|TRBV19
TGTGCCAGTAGTAGAGGAGGGGAGTACCAAGAGACCCAGTACTTC
CASSRGGEYQETQYF
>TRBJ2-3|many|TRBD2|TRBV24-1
TGTGCCACCAGTACCCCGGGACTAGCGGGAAACACAGATACGCAGTATTTT
CATSTPGLAGNTDTQYF
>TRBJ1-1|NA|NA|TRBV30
TGTGCCCTTAGGGGCAGGGGAGACACTGAAGCTTTCTTT
CALRGRGDTEAFF
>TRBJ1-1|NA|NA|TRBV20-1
TGCAGTGAGGTGAAAGATTCACCTGAAGCTTTCTTT
CSEVKDSPEAFF
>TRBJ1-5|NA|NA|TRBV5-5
TGTGCCAGCAGCCCCAGGTACGGGGATGGCAATCAGCCCCAGCATTTT
CASSPRYGDGNQPQHF